A selection of T cell receptor beta chains follows, all from one sample in a study of T cells in Graves' hyperthyroidism and ophthalmopathy. TCRdb redid the calling of the multiplex PCR reads with MiXCR, one entry per CDR3 protein. The data contain some 370,000 distinct CDR3 sequences, 11% to 15% of them seen just once; the ten biggest clones take up around 28%. Sequencing used blood. The receptors were sampled from a man in his fifties or sixties with Graves' ophthalmopathy. CDR3s include the opening cysteine and the closing phenylalanine or tryptophan. D genes are given only for firm matches. Size tells how often a clone was seen (once, few, many) or the class of an expanded clone, and some rows leave it out.

>TRBV14|-|TRBJ2-1|TRBD1
TGTGCCAGCAGCTCAGAGACAGGGCTTCCCTACAATGAGCAGCTCTTC
CASSSETGLPYNEQLF
>TRBV29-1|many|TRBJ2-3|-
TGCAGCGTTGTTCAGGGACGAGGGGTGGATACGCAGTATTTT
CSVVQGRGVDTQYF
>TRBV7-9|few|TRBJ2-6|-
TGTGCCAGCAGCTTAGCAGAAGGGCTGATGGTGGCTGGGGCCAACGTCCTGACTTTC
CASSLAEGLMVAGANVLTF
>TRBV6-1|few|TRBJ2-3|-
TGTGCCAGCAGGGGGGGAGTTTCTATAGATACGCAGTATTTT
CASRGGVSIDTQYF
>TRBV7-9|few|TRBJ2-7|-
TGTGCCAGCAGCCACCACTTGAGGGACTCCTACGAGCAGTACTTC
CASSHHLRDSYEQYF
>TRBV28|few|TRBJ2-2|-
TGTGTTACAGCAGTTCTAAGCACCGGGGAGCTGTTTTTT
CVTAVLSTGELFF
>TRBV25-1|few|TRBJ1-4|-
TGTGCCAGCAGTGACTACGGAGTATCCGAAAAACTGTTTTTT
CASSDYGVSEKLFF
>TRBV20-1|many|TRBJ2-2|-
TGCAGTGCTAGAGAGGACAGTACATTGGGGGAGCTGTTTTTT
CSAREDSTLGELFF
>TRBV12-3/TRBV12-4|many|TRBJ2-4|TRBD1
TGTGCCAGCAGGGACAGGGGGAGGCAAGCCAAAAACATTCAGTACTTC
CASRDRGRQAKNIQYF
>TRBV6-1|-|TRBJ2-2|-
TGTGCCAGCAGTCTAGACTATTTTACCGGGGAGCTGTTTTTT
CASSLDYFTGELFF
>TRBV30|many|TRBJ1-2|TRBD1
TGTGCCCACGCGGGTGCGGGACAGGGGGCCTGGGGCTATGGCTACACCTTC
CAHAGAGQGAWGYGYTF
>TRBV6-5|-|TRBJ2-7|TRBD1
TGTGCCAGCAGTTACTCCCCCGTTGGGCAGGGGGCATCCCAGCAGTACTTC
CASSYSPVGQGASQQYF
>TRBV5-1|few|TRBJ2-1|TRBD2
TGCGCCAGCACCAAGGGACTAGCGGCCTCCTACAATGAGCAGTTCTTC
CASTKGLAASYNEQFF
>TRBV5-1|many|TRBJ2-1|TRBD2
TGCGCCAGCAGCCTTTCGACTAGCGGGAGGATCGGCGTAGGGAATGAGCAGTTCTTC
CASSLSTSGRIGVGNEQFF
>TRBV5-8|many|TRBJ2-5|TRBD1
TGTGCCAGCAGCTCGGGACAGAGCCAAGAGACCCAGTACTTC
CASSSGQSQETQYF
>TRBV14|many|TRBJ2-5|TRBD1
TGTGCCAGCAGCCAACGACAGGGGGCCGGAGAGACCCAGTACTTC
CASSQRQGAGETQYF
>TRBV7-2|few|TRBJ2-4|TRBD1
TGTGCCAGCACCAAAGACAGACAGGGATCGGCCAAAAACATTCAGTACTTC
CASTKDRQGSAKNIQYF
>TRBV20-1|many|TRBJ2-1|-
TGCAGTGCTAGAGATGAAGTGGCGGGACCCAACAATGAGCAGTTCTTC
CSARDEVAGPNNEQFF
>TRBV5-1|-|TRBJ2-5|TRBD2
TGCGCCAGCAGCTTCGGGAGGGCCGAGACCCAGTACTTC
CASSFGRAETQYF
>TRBV7-2|many|TRBJ2-3|-
TGTGCCAGCAGCTTCCAGGGGTTGGATACGCAGTATTTT
CASSFQGLDTQYF
>TRBV7-6|-|TRBJ2-5|TRBD2
TGTGCCAGCAGCCTCCGGACTAGCGGGAGGTTAGAGGAGACCCAGTACTTC
CASSLRTSGRLEETQYF
>TRBV20-1|few|TRBJ2-4|-
TGCAGTGCTAGGGCCCCCTATGGGACCAAAAACATTCAGTACTTC
CSARAPYGTKNIQYF
>TRBV20-1|few|TRBJ2-6|TRBD1
TGCAGTGCTACCGGGACAGGGAGATCTGGGGCCAACGTCCTGACTTTC
CSATGTGRSGANVLTF
>TRBV12-3/TRBV12-4|many|TRBJ2-3|-
TGTGCCAGCAGGCAACACCCGAGGGCCATTCCGGATACGCAGTATTTT
CASRQHPRAIPDTQYF
>TRBV19|few|TRBJ2-3|TRBD1
TGTGCCAGCCGACTGACAGGGGGCACAGATACGCAGTATTTT
CASRLTGGTDTQYF
>TRBV5-6|-|TRBJ1-1|-
TGTGCCAGCAGCTTGAGGGTTATGAACACTGAAGCTTTCTTT
CASSLRVMNTEAFF
>TRBV6-1|few|TRBJ2-1|-
TGTGCCAGCAGTGAAGTAGGGGTGGAAAACAATGAGCAGTTCTTC
CASSEVGVENNEQFF
>TRBV5-5|many|TRBJ2-1|TRBD1
TGTGCCAGCAGCACGACAGGGCCAGACAATGAGCAGTTCTTC
CASSTTGPDNEQFF
>TRBV3-1|few|TRBJ2-3|TRBD2
TGTGCCAGCAGCATGACTAGCGGGATTACAGATACGCAGTATTTT
CASSMTSGITDTQYF
>TRBV7-9|-|TRBJ2-3|-
TGTGCCAGCAGCTTAGCGTCGTCAGGGCCAGATACGCAGTATTTT
CASSLASSGPDTQYF
>TRBV19|-|TRBJ2-2|TRBD2
TGTGCCAGTAGGGACACTACTAGCGGGACCGGGGAGCTGTTTTTT
CASRDTTSGTGELFF
>TRBV7-9|many|TRBJ1-4|-
TGTGCCAGCAGCTTGGGAGGAAGTCCTAATGAAAAACTGTTTTTT
CASSLGGSPNEKLFF
>TRBV19|-|TRBJ1-6|-
TGTGCCAGTACCTACGGGCCCGGGGGTCATAATTCACCCCTCCACTTT
CASTYGPGGHNSPLHF
>TRBV30|-|TRBJ1-5|TRBD1
TGTGCCTGGAGTGAAAATGGACAGGGGGCCGGTCAGCCCCAGCATTTT
CAWSENGQGAGQPQHF
>TRBV27|many|TRBJ2-7|-
TGTGCCAGCAGTTTAGTGGGCAGAACCTACGAGCAGTACTTC
CASSLVGRTYEQYF
>TRBV27|many|TRBJ2-3|TRBD2
TGTGCCAGCAGTTCCCCGCTTAGCGGGAGGGCCTCAGATACGCAGTATTTT
CASSSPLSGRASDTQYF
>TRBV18|many|TRBJ2-2|TRBD2
TGTGCCAGCTCACCTCAACTAGCGCGCAACACCGGGGAGCTGTTTTTT
CASSPQLARNTGELFF
>TRBV29-1|few|TRBJ2-5|-
TGCAGCGTTGAAGATCGGCTAGTACAAGAGACCCAGTACTTC
CSVEDRLVQETQYF
>TRBV16|many|TRBJ1-6|-
TGTGCCAGCAGCCAATTAATCGTGAATTCACCCCTCCACTTT
CASSQLIVNSPLHF
>TRBV28|many|TRBJ1-2|-
TGTGCCAGCAGTTTAATAGGAAACTATGGCTACACCTTC
CASSLIGNYGYTF
>TRBV28|-|TRBJ2-7|TRBD1
TGTGCCAGCAGTTTCAGGGGGCGCGCCGAGCAGTACTTC
CASSFRGRAEQYF